This T cell receptor (beta chain) comes out of a study of OX40 agonist ivuxolimab in advanced cancers. Overall study context: Each patient was given ivuxolimab into a vein every 2 weeks, at 0.01 to 10 mg/kg. Among those treated, three patients had partial responses, one with hepatocellular carcinoma and two with cutaneous melanoma.

TCRdb's copy holds only in-frame clones and misses some; the assay was immunoSEQ multiplex PCR. The repertoire holds some 66,000 clones, approximately 91% seen once, with roughly 0.27% in the top ten. Study observations and caveats: The work left the antigen specificity of expanded peripheral T cells undetermined.

The V segment lost 6 bases and the J segment 4 bases; nucleotides outside the gene matches: 14. Germline assignment: CDR1 LNHDA and CDR2 SQIVND (reference sequence). CDR3 size: 16 residues. Only one count was recorded for this clone. Its antigen is not identified. This sequence joins TRBV19 and TRBJ1-1, with 7 bases fitting TRBD1. This specimen was CD4+ or CD8+ T cells sorted from blood, taken in a trial of the OX40 agonist ivuxolimab. This TCR was recovered from an adult with an advanced solid tumor such as melanoma, head and neck, liver or kidney cancer. This CDR3 is CASSRGQAGGATEAFF. CDR3 nucleotide sequence: TGTGCCAGTAGCCGTGGACAGGCCGGTGGGGCCACTGAAGCTTTCTTT.